This T cell receptor beta chain was identified in a study of cytomegalovirus exposure and HLA in healthy donors. Findings and limits, study-wide: The study listed 150 to 200 cytomegalovirus-associated TCR beta chains. Analysis was carried out at a later point, and it linked a missense DCLRE1C variant to TCR beta V- and J-gene trimming.

V lost 4 bases to trimming and J lost 1 base, with 6 bases between them. The CDR3 totals 13 residues. Looked up from germline, CDR1 is LNHDA and CDR2 is SQIVND (reference sequence). About this clone itself: Its cognate antigen is unknown.

This PCR relied on a set of 60 Vbeta primers and 13 Jbeta primers. Clones were read by immunoSEQ multiplex PCR, and TCRdb kept only the in-frame ones, dropping some. This table holds about 81,000 clones, about 87% found once. The sequenced material came from PBMCs. This clonotype was obtained from a man aged 18 to 29 in good health and CMV-seronegative. The rearrangement joins TRBV19 to TRBJ2-3; D may be TRBD2 (5 bases). In DNA, the CDR3 is TGTGCCAGTAGTAACGGGGGCACAGATACGCAGTATTTT. Encoded protein: CASSNGGTDTQYF.